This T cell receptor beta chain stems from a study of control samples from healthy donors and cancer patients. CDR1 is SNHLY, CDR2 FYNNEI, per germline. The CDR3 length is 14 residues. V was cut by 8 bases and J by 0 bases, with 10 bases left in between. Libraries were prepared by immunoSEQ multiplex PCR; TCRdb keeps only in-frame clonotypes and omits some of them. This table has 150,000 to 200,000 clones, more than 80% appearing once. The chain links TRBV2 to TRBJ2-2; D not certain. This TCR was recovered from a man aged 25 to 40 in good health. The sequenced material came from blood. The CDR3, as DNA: TGTGCCAGCCAGCCTGATTCGAACACCGGGGAGCTGTTTTTT. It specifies CASQPDSNTGELFF. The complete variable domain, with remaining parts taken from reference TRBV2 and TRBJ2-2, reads EPEVTQTPSHQVTQMGQEVILRCVPISNHLYFYWYRQILGQKVEFLVSFYNNEISEKSEIFDDQFSVERPDGSNFTLKIRSTKLEDSAMYFCASQPDSNTGELFFGEGSRLTVL.